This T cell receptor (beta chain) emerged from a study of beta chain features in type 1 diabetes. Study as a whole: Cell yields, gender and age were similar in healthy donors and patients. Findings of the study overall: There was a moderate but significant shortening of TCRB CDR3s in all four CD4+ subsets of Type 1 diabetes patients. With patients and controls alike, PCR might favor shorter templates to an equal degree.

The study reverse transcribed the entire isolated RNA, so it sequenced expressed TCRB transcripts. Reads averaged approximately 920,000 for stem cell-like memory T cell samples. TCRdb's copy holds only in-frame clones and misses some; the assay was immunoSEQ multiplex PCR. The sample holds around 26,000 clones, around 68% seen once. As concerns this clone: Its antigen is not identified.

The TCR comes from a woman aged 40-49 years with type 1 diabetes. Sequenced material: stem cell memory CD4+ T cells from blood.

In DNA, the CDR3 is TGTGCCAGCAGTGATTGGGGGCCAACCTACGAGCAGTACTTC. Translated, it gives CASSDWGPTYEQYF. The chain uses TRBV6-1 and TRBJ2-7; the D gene is possibly TRBD1 (6 bases). The germline V gene has CDR1 MNHNS and CDR2 SASEGT. CDR3 length equals 14 residues. The V end was cut by 3 bases, the J end by 2 bases, with 11 bases between.